The sequence of this T cell receptor beta chain was determined in a study of blood T cells in healthy people across ages. Deletions cut 5 bases from V and 0 bases from J, with 12 bases between. Germline values: CDR1 SGHRS, CDR2 YFSETQ. There are 15 residues in the CDR3. A J-beta primer mix and a sample-barcoded 5' primer were used in a second PCR of about 7 to 12 cycles. TCRdb recomputed calls from the 5' RACE reads with MiXCR, one row per CDR3 protein. The sample records more than 550,000 distinct CDR3 sequences, about a fifth being singletons. The sample consisted of blood. This receptor was taken from a man between 65 and 79 years old in good health. The chain recombines TRBV5-1 with TRBJ2-1; unclear D gene. CDR3 in amino acids: CASSPVPGSYNEQFF. DNA for the CDR3: TGCGCCAGCAGTCCGGTTCCCGGCTCCTACAATGAGCAGTTCTTC.